A selection of T cell receptor beta chains follows, all from one sample in a study of cytomegalovirus exposure and HLA in healthy donors. Some clones are missing from TCRdb's copy, which holds only in-frame ones; the method was immunoSEQ multiplex PCR. The data contain over 250,000 clones, around 85% of them seen just once; the ten biggest clones take up over 0.95%. The sequenced sample was PBMCs. All receptors come from a young woman in good health and CMV-seronegative. The CDR3 runs from the conserved cysteine through the conserved F or W. The D gene is left open where the match is weak. A clone size is listed for some rows: how often the clone was seen (once, few, many), or a class if it is expanded.

TRBV2	few	TRBJ1-5	TRBD1	TGTGCCAGGCGGGACAGGGGCAATCAGCCCCAGCATTTT	CARRDRGNQPQHF
TRBV28	once	TRBJ1-1	.	TGTGCCAGCAGTCGGGAGAACACTGAAGCTTTCTTT	CASSRENTEAFF
TRBV5-6	.	TRBJ1-6	.	TGTGCCAGCAGTTTGGACTCGGATAATTCACCCCTCCACTTT	CASSLDSDNSPLHF
TRBV2	.	TRBJ2-7	TRBD2	TGTGCCAGCAGTAATAGCGGGAGGTCCAGGTACGAGCAGTACTTC	CASSNSGRSRYEQYF
TRBV29-1	.	TRBJ1-1	.	TGCAGCGGCCAGTGGGCAGGGGTGAACACTGAAGCTTTCTTT	CSGQWAGVNTEAFF
TRBV9	.	TRBJ1-2	TRBD1	TGTGCCAGCAGCGTAGAAGGCGGAGGGGGCAACTATGGCTACACCTTC	CASSVEGGGGNYGYTF
TRBV7-2	few	TRBJ2-1	.	TGTGCCAGCAGCTCCCGAGGGGGAGTGGGGAATGAGCAGTTCTTC	CASSSRGGVGNEQFF
TRBV5-5	.	TRBJ2-7	.	TGTGCCAGCAGCTTGCGTTACGAGCAGTACTTC	CASSLRYEQYF
TRBV19	.	TRBJ2-7	TRBD1	TGTGCCAGTAGCACAACCCCGGGACAGGGGGTCTACGAGCAGTACTTC	CASSTTPGQGVYEQYF
TRBV2	.	TRBJ2-5	.	TGTGCCAGCAGTTCAGGGGTTTCGGAGACCCAGTACTTC	CASSSGVSETQYF
TRBV7-6	once	TRBJ1-3	.	TGTGCCAGCAGTTTCCGATACAGGGAATCTGGAAACACCATATATTTT	CASSFRYRESGNTIYF
TRBV4-3	.	TRBJ2-1	.	TGCGCCAGCAGCCAAGAGTTGCGGTACTTCACGTCCTACAATGAGCAGTTCTTC	CASSQELRYFTSYNEQFF
TRBV6-1	few	TRBJ2-5	.	TGTGCCAGCAGTCAGGGGTACCCACAAGAGACCCAGTACTTC	CASSQGYPQETQYF
TRBV5-1	.	TRBJ1-2	.	TGCGCCAGCAGCATCCGGGACTTCGTTCATGGCTACACCTTC	CASSIRDFVHGYTF
TRBV4-1	.	TRBJ1-2	.	TGCGCCAGCAGCCAAGGAGGGTCGGGCGGCGTCAACTATGGCTACACCTTC	CASSQGGSGGVNYGYTF
TRBV27	.	TRBJ1-5	TRBD1	TGTGCCAGCAGAAGACAGGGGGCAGGTCAGCCCCAGCATTTT	CASRRQGAGQPQHF
TRBV7-6	.	TRBJ1-4	TRBD1	TGTGCCAGCAGCTGGACAGGTCTTAATGAAAAACTGTTTTTT	CASSWTGLNEKLFF
TRBV7-3	.	TRBJ2-7	TRBD1	TGTGCCAGCAGCACAGGGGACTACGAGCAGTACTTC	CASSTGDYEQYF
TRBV11-3	.	TRBJ2-7	.	TGTGCCAGCAGCCCCGAACTAGCCTACGAGCAGTACTTC	CASSPELAYEQYF
TRBV29-1	.	TRBJ1-1	.	TGCAGCGTTGAATCCCCTGGGGGGGGGAACACTGAAGCTTTCTTT	CSVESPGGGNTEAFF
TRBV30	.	TRBJ1-1	.	TGTGCCTGGACAGGGTTCGCTGAAGCTTTCTTT	CAWTGFAEAFF
TRBV5-1	.	TRBJ2-2	TRBD1	TGCGCCAGCAGCTCGACAGGGAGCACCGGGGAGCTGTTTTTT	CASSSTGSTGELFF
TRBV7-2	.	TRBJ1-2	.	TGTGCCAGCAGCTTAGTGAGCGGGCCGCAGACGGGCTACACCTTC	CASSLVSGPQTGYTF
TRBV5-1	.	TRBJ2-1	TRBD2	TGCGCCAGCAGCCATCAACCCAGCGGGGGGCCCCGCAGGGTCAATGAGCAGTTCTTC	CASSHQPSGGPRRVNEQFF
TRBV6-1	.	TRBJ1-1	.	TGTGCCAGCAGGGGAACAGGGTCGAACACTGAAGCTTTCTTT	CASRGTGSNTEAFF
TRBV19	.	TRBJ2-3	TRBD2	TGTGCCAGTAGTATGACTAGCGGGGGGGCGTATACGCAGTATTTT	CASSMTSGGAYTQYF
TRBV10-1	.	TRBJ2-7	.	TGCGCCAGCCGAGAGGACAGAGGACCCTACGAGCAGTACTTC	CASREDRGPYEQYF
TRBV20-1	.	TRBJ2-7	.	TGCAGTGCCCTCCCCAGCTACGAGCAGTACTTC	CSALPSYEQYF
TRBV5-4	.	TRBJ2-5	TRBD1	TGTGCCAGCAGCACCGACAGGGCAAAGTACTTC	CASSTDRAKYF
TRBV10-3	.	TRBJ2-7	TRBD1	TGTGCCATCGGGGAACCGGGACAGGGACACGAGCAGTACTTC	CAIGEPGQGHEQYF
TRBV10-3	.	TRBJ2-6	TRBD1	TGTGCCATCAGGTCCGGGACAGTGAGCTCTGGGGCCAACGTCCTGACTTTC	CAIRSGTVSSGANVLTF